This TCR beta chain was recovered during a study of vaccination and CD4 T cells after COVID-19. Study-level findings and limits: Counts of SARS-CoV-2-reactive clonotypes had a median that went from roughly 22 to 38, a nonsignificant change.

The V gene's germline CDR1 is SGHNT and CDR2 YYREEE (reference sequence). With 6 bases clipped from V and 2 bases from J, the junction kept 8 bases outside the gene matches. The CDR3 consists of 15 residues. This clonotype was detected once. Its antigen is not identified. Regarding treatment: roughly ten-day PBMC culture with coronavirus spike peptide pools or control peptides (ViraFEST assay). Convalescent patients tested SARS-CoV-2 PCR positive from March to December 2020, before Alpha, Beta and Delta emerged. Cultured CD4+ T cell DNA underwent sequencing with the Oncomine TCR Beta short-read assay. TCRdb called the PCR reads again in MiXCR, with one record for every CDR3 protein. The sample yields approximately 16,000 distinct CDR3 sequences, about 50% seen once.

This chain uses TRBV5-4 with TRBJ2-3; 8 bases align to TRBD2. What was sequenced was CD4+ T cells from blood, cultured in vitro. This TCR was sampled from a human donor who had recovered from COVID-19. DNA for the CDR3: TGTGCCAGCACCCCCTCGCGGGAGGCCACAGATACGCAGTATTTT. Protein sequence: CASTPSREATDTQYF.